The 12 T cell receptor beta chains below all came from one sample that was sequenced in a study of blood T cell repertoires in COVID-19. Some clones are missing from TCRdb's copy, which holds only in-frame ones; the method was immunoSEQ multiplex PCR. Among 150,000 or so clones listed, around 87% were seen once. Sequences were obtained from peripheral blood. These TCRs come from a young man with COVID-19, enrolled during active disease.

The chain links TRBV27 to TRBJ2-2; TRBD2 agrees at 8 bases. The CDR3 covers 16 residues. The V and J ends lost 4 bases and 5 bases, in that order; junction bases with no gene match: 9. CDR1 and CDR2 from the germline V gene are MNHEY and SMNVEV (reference sequence). The CDR3 region is CASSSGPGLGTGELFF. The CDR3 region has the DNA TGTGCCAGCAGTTCAGGGCCGGGACTAGGTACCGGGGAGCTGTTTTTT.

This clone was counted once. The genes are TRBV6-1 and TRBJ2-7; TRBD2 agrees at 7 bases. Germline CDR1 is MNHNS and CDR2 is SASEGT. The CDR3 spans 15 residues. After removal of 6 bases from V and 3 bases from J, the junction contained 11 bases not matched to a gene. The CDR3 region is CASSADGGRIYEQYF. The CDR3 DNA sequence: TGTGCCAGCAGCGCGGATGGCGGGAGAATCTACGAGCAGTACTTC.

This rearrangement joins TRBV9 to TRBJ1-5; 12 bases align to TRBD1. The germline V gene has CDR1 SGDLS and CDR2 YYNGEE. V shed 3 bases and J 3 bases; nucleotides not matched to a gene: 4. The length of the CDR3 is 16 residues. The CDR3 loop is CASSEGTGGINQPQHF. The CDR3 DNA follows: TGTGCCAGCAGCGAGGGGACAGGGGGCATCAATCAGCCCCAGCATTTT.

The rearrangement links TRBV27 to TRBJ2-7, with 9 positions matching TRBD2. The germline V gene encodes CDR1 MNHEY and CDR2 SMNVEV (reference sequence). This CDR3 comprises 15 residues. The ends lost 5 bases at V and 5 bases at J; junction bases unmatched: 10. CDR3 protein: CASSQMGLAVDEQYF. The CDR3 DNA reads TGTGCCAGCAGTCAAATGGGACTAGCAGTCGACGAGCAGTACTTC.

This chain uses TRBV28 with TRBJ2-7; tentatively, D is TRBD2 (6 bases). Per the germline V gene, CDR1 is MDHEN and CDR2 is SYDVKM. Trimming left V 8 bases short and J 5 bases short, with 19 bases between. This CDR3 has 14 amino acids. Written as DNA, the CDR3 is TGTGCCAGCGGTGAGTCGGGACTCGGCGACGAGCAGTACTTC. Translated: CASGESGLGDEQYF.

The rearrangement links TRBV5-1 to TRBJ2-7; 8 bases fit TRBD1. The ends lost 4 bases at V and 2 bases at J; junction bases unmatched: 8. Looked up from germline, CDR1 is SGHRS and CDR2 is YFSETQ. The CDR3 has 15 amino acids. The CDR3 region is CASSAYRGSPYEQYF. The CDR3 DNA follows: TGCGCCAGCAGCGCGTACAGGGGGTCCCCCTACGAGCAGTACTTC.

The V gene is TRBV4-3, the J gene TRBJ1-1; 12 nucleotides agree with TRBD1. Trimming removed 4 bases from V and 8 bases from J; junction bases left unmatched: 11. CDR3 size: 16 residues. Germline values: CDR1 LGHNA, CDR2 YSLEER. CDR3 sequence: CASSRGTGGAKHEAFF. The DNA of the CDR3 is TGCGCCAGCAGCCGGGGGACAGGGGGCGCAAAGCACGAAGCTTTCTTT.

The chain is built from TRBV28 and TRBJ2-2; possibly TRBD2 for D (5 bases). Trimming removed 6 bases from V and 3 bases from J, with 14 bases in between. Germline V gene data show CDR1 as MDHEN and CDR2 as SYDVKM. The CDR3 runs 15 residues. CDR3 DNA sequence: TGTGCCAGCAGGGACTGGAATTTACACACCGGGGAGCTGTTTTTT. Translation: CASRDWNLHTGELFF.

This clone was observed a single time. The chain recombines TRBV9 with TRBJ2-7; 10 nucleotides match TRBD2. V was pared by 3 bases and J by 1 base, with 1 base of the junction left unmatched. This CDR3 is 14 amino acids long. Germline lookup yields CDR1 SGDLS and CDR2 YYNGEE. CDR3 amino acids: CASSEAGGSYEQYF. As DNA, the CDR3 is TGTGCCAGCAGCGAAGCGGGAGGGTCCTACGAGCAGTACTTC.

Points on this clone: A junction boundary mismatches the germline segment, possibly from a read error. The chain employs TRBV30 and TRBJ1-5; D is undetermined. CDR3 length equals 11 residues. Germline CDR1 reads GTSNPN; CDR2 reads SVGIG (reference sequence). CDR3 in amino acids: CLRLRPQPQHF. Here the CDR3 DNA reads TGCTTAAGGTTGCGGCCTCAGCCCCAGCATTTT.

This rearrangement joins TRBV11-3 to TRBJ2-7, with 8 nucleotides matching TRBD1. This CDR3 spans 13 amino acids. V was clipped by 5 bases and J by 3 bases; unmatched bases: 3. Looked up from germline, CDR1 is SGHNT and CDR2 is YENEEA. The CDR3: CASSQGQDYEQYF. In DNA, the CDR3 is TGTGCCAGCAGCCAGGGACAGGACTACGAGCAGTACTTC.

V usage is TRBV7-8 and J usage is TRBJ2-3; D gene ambiguous. This CDR3 has 14 residues. Germline CDR1 and CDR2: SGHVS and FQNEAQ. Between the trimmed V and J ends, which lost 1 base and 2 bases, there was a span of 7 bases. This CDR3 reads CASSLDRPTDTQYF. The CDR3 coding sequence is TGTGCCAGCAGCTTAGACAGACCCACAGATACGCAGTATTTT.